These 30 T cell receptor beta chains were sequenced from one sample in a study of blood T cells in healthy people across ages (dated by TCRdb to the mid-2010s). The library came from 5' RACE. Reads for this sample came from an Illumina HiSeq 2500. A second PCR of roughly 7 to 11 cycles was run with a J-beta primer mix and a sample-barcoded 5' primer. TCRdb took the public reads, trimmed them with fastp at Q25, ran MiXCR for clone calling and kept in-frame beta chains. Each CDR3 protein appears once, grouped with its most common genes and DNA. The sample profile shows 900,000 to 950,000 distinct CDR3 sequences; almost 30% of them were found once. The ten largest clones capture roughly a tenth of the sample. These data were likewise used in another study, on T cells of mothers and their children.

Source material: blood. The source is a woman aged 40 to 50 in good health.

The chain links TRBV4-1 to TRBJ1-1; weak D call: TRBD1 (5 bases). Germline V gives CDR1 MGHRA, CDR2 YSYEKL. Trimming stripped 1 base from V and 5 bases from J, with 14 bases between. The CDR3 extends over 15 amino acids. CDR3: CASSQGGTWGTEAFF. The DNA of the CDR3 is TGCGCCAGCAGCCAAGGAGGGACCTGGGGAACTGAAGCTTTCTTT.

In regard to this clonotype: This sequence may be a read error, since a much larger clone differs from it by one base. The CDR3: CASNPPGQRYEQYF. The CDR3 nucleotides read TGCGCCAGCAACCCTCCGGGACAGAGGTACGAGCAGTACTTC. The chain couples TRBV5-1 to TRBJ2-4; 7 bases are a match to TRBD1. The J call is uncertain, as TRBJ2-7 better fits the DNA end. CDR1 SGHRS and CDR2 YFSETQ come from the germline V gene. The CDR3 loop spans 14 amino acids.

V and J are TRBV29-1 and TRBJ2-1, with 9 nucleotides matching TRBD2. Unmatched junction bases numbered 7, after V lost 0 bases and J lost 10 bases. From germline, CDR1 is SQVTM and CDR2 ANQGSEA. This CDR3 has 14 residues. The DNA of the CDR3 is TGCAGCGTTGAAGAACGGCGGGGGGGCTACGAGCAGTTCTTC. This gives the protein CSVEERRGGYEQFF.

This clonotype was observed many times. V is TRBV6-5 and J is TRBJ2-4; 7 bases match TRBD1. Germline CDR1 and CDR2: MNHEY and SVGAGI. The CDR3 consists of 14 residues. V lost 5 bases, J lost 7 bases, and 8 bases stayed unmatched. Here the CDR3 reads CASSRTTGSNIQYF. In DNA, the CDR3 is TGTGCCAGCAGTCGTACGACAGGGTCGAACATTCAGTACTTC.

As regards this clonotype: A much larger clone is a single base away; this may be a read error. The genes are TRBV27 and TRBJ1-1; 8 nucleotides agree with TRBD1. Germline CDR1 MNHEY, CDR2 SMNVEV (reference sequence). After removal of 10 bases from V and 1 base from J, the junction contained 8 bases not matched to a gene. This CDR3 spans 14 amino acids. In DNA form, the CDR3 reads TGTGCCAACAACCGACAGGGGCCGAACACTGAAGCTTTCTTT. Residues: CANNRQGPNTEAFF.

As regards this clonotype: One end of the junction fails to match germline, which may point to a read error. The chain recombines TRBV3-1 with TRBJ1-2; TRBD1 agrees at 7 bases. This CDR3 contains 14 residues. Germline V gives CDR1 LGHDT, CDR2 YNNKEL (reference sequence). CDR3 bases: TGTGCCACCAGCCAAGGGGGCTTACGAGGTGGCTACACCTTC. It translates to CATSQGGLRGGYTF.

V and J are TRBV7-2 and TRBJ2-3; 8 bases align to TRBD2. The V gene's germline CDR1 is SGHTA and CDR2 FQGNSA. CDR3 size: 15 residues. J gave up 4 bases and V 6 bases, and 9 bases lay outside the gene matches. DNA for the CDR3: TGTGCCAGCAGACGAGCGGGGGTCGTTTCAGATACGCAGTATTTT. Its translation: CASRRAGVVSDTQYF.

The V gene is TRBV28, the J gene TRBJ2-3, with TRBD2 as a possible D gene (6 bases). CDR3 length: 13 amino acids. Germline CDR1 and CDR2: MDHEN and SYDVKM. V was pared by 8 bases and J by 2 bases, with 11 bases between. The CDR3 region is CASAGPPTDTQYF. CDR3 coding DNA: TGTGCCAGCGCGGGGCCCCCCACAGATACGCAGTATTTT.

This sequence joins TRBV7-3 and TRBJ2-7; possible D gene TRBD2, 6 bases. The CDR3 totals 16 residues. Germline CDR1 and CDR2: SGHTA and FQGTGA. Deletions cut 5 bases from V and 3 bases from J, with 20 bases between. This CDR3 is CASSPMGRGFRYEQYF. The CDR3 region has the DNA TGTGCCAGCAGCCCGATGGGACGGGGGTTCCGCTACGAGCAGTACTTC.

The chain carries TRBV15 and TRBJ2-1; 12 bases map to TRBD2. The germline CDR1 and CDR2 sequences are LNHNV and YYDKDF (reference sequence). Germline trimming cut 1 base from V and 1 base from J; bases unmatched to any gene: 8. The CDR3 is 19 amino acids. DNA of the CDR3: TGTGCCACCAGCAGAGGTCGGCTAGCGGGGGGGAGGTCCTACAATGAGCAGTTCTTC. This gives the protein CATSRGRLAGGRSYNEQFF.

This clonotype turned up a few times. This sequence joins TRBV28 and TRBJ1-1, with D tentatively TRBD1 (6 bases). V lost 2 bases, J lost 11 bases, and 12 bases lay in between. This CDR3 spans 12 amino acids. CDR1 is MDHEN and CDR2 is SYDVKM in the germline V gene. The CDR3 nucleotides are TGTGCCAGCAGTTTACGGGGGGCGGTTGCTTTCTTT. Protein: CASSLRGAVAFF.

Only one count was recorded for this clonotype. This chain connects TRBV14 to TRBJ2-1; 14 bases agree with TRBD2. The V segment lost 5 bases and the J segment 9 bases; nucleotides outside the gene matches: 9. The CDR3 covers 16 residues. The germline CDR1 and CDR2 sequences are SGHDN and FVKESK. The CDR3 loop reads CASSGLGTSGRAEQFF. The CDR3 nucleotides read TGTGCCAGCAGCGGACTTGGGACTAGCGGGAGAGCTGAGCAGTTCTTC.

A note on this clonotype: A single base separates this from a much larger clone, so it may be a read error. The chain recombines TRBV11-2 with TRBJ2-7, with D maybe TRBD2 (6 bases). V was trimmed by 4 bases and J by 9 bases, leaving 19 bases between them. Germline CDR1 and CDR2: SGHAT and FQNNGV. The CDR3 is 14 amino acids. DNA of the CDR3: TGTGCCAGCAGCTCCACTTGGGGGGAGCAGGGGCAGTACTTC. Encoded protein: CASSSTWGEQGQYF.

This chain connects TRBV28 to TRBJ1-1; D gene unclear. The germline gives CDR1 MDHEN, CDR2 SYDVKM. Trimming removed 6 bases at V and 0 bases at J, with 20 bases between. The CDR3 consists of 17 residues. The CDR3 spells CASRERRAHYMNTEAFF. CDR3 coding DNA: TGTGCCAGCAGGGAGAGAAGGGCCCATTACATGAACACTGAAGCTTTCTTT.

The rearrangement links TRBV27 to TRBJ2-4; 12 positions agree with TRBD2. Germline V gene lookup returns CDR1 MNHEY and CDR2 SMNVEV (reference sequence). CDR3 length: 15 amino acids. J was trimmed by 13 bases and V by 6 bases; bases with no gene match: 13. The CDR3, as DNA: TGTGCCAGCAGACCACTAGCGGGAGGCTACAATGAGCAGTACTTC. Translated: CASRPLAGGYNEQYF.

The chain joins TRBV12-3 or TRBV12-4 to TRBJ1-6, with D unclear. V was clipped by 3 bases and J by 6 bases, with 15 bases between them. CDR3 length equals 16 residues. This CDR3 is CASSFSGERSNSPLHF. DNA of the CDR3: TGTGCCAGCAGTTTTAGTGGGGAGAGAAGTAATTCACCCCTCCACTTT.

This clonotype was seen a few times. V usage is TRBV5-6 and J usage is TRBJ1-2; D remains ambiguous. Trimming stripped 4 bases from V and 3 bases from J, with 13 bases between. CDR1 and CDR2 (germline): SGHDT, YYEEEE. The CDR3 runs to 14 residues. CDR3 DNA: TGTGCCAGCAGCCCCAGCGGCAGCTACTATGGCTACACCTTC. Encoded protein: CASSPSGSYYGYTF.

The chain employs TRBV7-2 and TRBJ2-7; 7 bases are a match to TRBD1. The ends lost 8 bases at V and 2 bases at J; junction bases unmatched: 3. CDR1 is SGHTA, CDR2 FQGNSA, per germline. The CDR3 is 12 amino acids. The CDR3 is CASRDRTYEQYF. The CDR3 bases are TGTGCCAGCCGGGACAGAACCTACGAGCAGTACTTC.

The chain is built from TRBV7-9 and TRBJ1-5; 7 bases are a match to TRBD1. Germline assignment: CDR1 SEHNR and CDR2 FQNEAQ (reference sequence). This CDR3 spans 13 amino acids. Unmatched junction bases numbered 4, after V lost 5 bases and J lost 6 bases. The CDR3 loop is CASSLGGPQPQHF. The CDR3 bases are TGTGCCAGCAGCCTAGGGGGCCCTCAGCCCCAGCATTTT.

The rearrangement uses TRBV12-3 or TRBV12-4 and TRBJ2-3; unclear D gene. V was cut by 1 base and J by 5 bases, with 10 bases left in between. The CDR3 runs 14 residues. In DNA form, the CDR3 reads TGTGCCAGCAGTTTAGGGTGGCCCATAGATACGCAGTATTTT. Translated, it gives CASSLGWPIDTQYF.

This clonotype was seen ten or more times. This chain uses TRBV29-1 with TRBJ1-2; unclear D gene. The V end was cut by 3 bases, the J end by 8 bases, with 10 bases between. The length of the CDR3 is 11 residues. CDR1 and CDR2 from the germline V gene are SQVTM and ANQGSEA. The CDR3 protein is CSVDGGYGYTF. The CDR3 region has the DNA TGCAGCGTTGACGGAGGATACGGCTACACCTTC.

This chain links TRBV4-1 with TRBJ2-1; 8 bases agree with TRBD2. Germline CDR1 MGHRA, CDR2 YSYEKL. V shed 1 base, J shed 4 bases, and the junction held 9 bases outside the gene matches. The CDR3 totals 17 residues. The CDR3 here is CASSQGSAGAPYNEQFF. CDR3 nucleotide sequence: TGCGCCAGCAGCCAAGGATCAGCGGGGGCGCCTTACAATGAGCAGTTCTTC.

The sample holds a few counts of this clonotype. The V call is TRBV14, the J call TRBJ2-5; TRBD2 might be the D (6 bases). V lost 0 bases and J 7 bases, leaving 12 bases between the germline ends. The CDR3 contains 14 residues. Per the germline V gene, CDR1 is SGHDN and CDR2 is FVKESK. The CDR3 nucleotides are TGTGCCAGCAGCCAAGACGCCGCCGGGGGGACCCAGTACTTC. Protein: CASSQDAAGGTQYF.

This clonotype was seen a handful of times. One junction end disagrees with the germline gene, perhaps due to a read error. The genes are TRBV12-3 or TRBV12-4 and TRBJ1-2; TRBD1 agrees at 7 bases. There are 14 residues in the CDR3. CDR3 protein: CASRTTGSNYGDTF. For the CDR3, the DNA is TGTGCCAGCAGAACGACAGGGTCTAACTATGGCGACACCTTC.

The chain carries TRBV12-3 or TRBV12-4 and TRBJ1-2; no clear D gene. V lost 5 bases and J lost 7, with 11 bases in between. The CDR3 totals 12 residues. The CDR3 DNA follows: TGTGCCAGCAGTCCGAGCCGGGTTGGCTACACCTTC. As protein: CASSPSRVGYTF.

As for this clonotype: This likely stems from a read error, as it lies one base from a far larger clone. The chain is built from TRBV5-6 and TRBJ2-6, with no clear D. Per germline, CDR1 SGHDT and CDR2 YYEEEE. V was shortened by 3 bases and J by 2 bases, with 3 bases between the two germline ends. This CDR3 has 13 residues. The CDR3 spells CASSWTGANVLTF. The DNA of the CDR3 is TGTGCCAGCAGCTGGACTGGGGCCAACGTCCTGACTTTC.

In this sample, this clonotype turned up many times. The CDR3 sequence is CASRGGTGANVLTF. Written as DNA, the CDR3 is TGTGCCAGCAGAGGGGGAACCGGGGCCAACGTCCTGACTTTC. V usage is TRBV25-1 and J usage is TRBJ2-6, with D maybe TRBD1 (6 bases). The V gene lost 6 bases and the J gene lost 4 bases, with 10 bases spanning the gap. Germline loops: CDR1 MGHDK, CDR2 SYGVNS. The CDR3 extends over 14 amino acids.

This clonotype has ten or more counts. This sequence joins TRBV19 and TRBJ2-6; D is uncertain. V gave up 5 bases and J gave up 0 bases, with 8 bases separating them. CDR1 and CDR2 from the germline V gene are LNHDA and SQIVND (reference sequence). The CDR3 contains 15 residues. DNA for the CDR3: TGTGCCAGTAGTGTCATAAGCTCTGGGGCCAACGTCCTGACTTTC. The encoded protein is CASSVISSGANVLTF.

This clonotype has a handful of counts. The J gene is TRBJ2-5, the V gene TRBV12-3 or TRBV12-4, with TRBD1 identical over 9 bases. Unmatched junction bases numbered 6, after V lost 6 bases and J lost 4 bases. This CDR3 contains 14 residues. CDR3 DNA sequence: TGTGCCAGCAGCCCACCGGGACAGGGAGAGACCCAGTACTTC. Protein: CASSPPGQGETQYF.

This chain links TRBV15 with TRBJ1-5; 10 bases match TRBD1. V was pared by 6 bases and J by 1 base, with 9 bases of the junction left unmatched. CDR3 size: 17 residues. From germline, CDR1 is LNHNV and CDR2 YYDKDF (reference sequence). In DNA, the CDR3 is TGTGCCACCAGTACCGGGACAGGGGTTGGGAGCAATCAGCCCCAGCATTTT. Translated: CATSTGTGVGSNQPQHF.